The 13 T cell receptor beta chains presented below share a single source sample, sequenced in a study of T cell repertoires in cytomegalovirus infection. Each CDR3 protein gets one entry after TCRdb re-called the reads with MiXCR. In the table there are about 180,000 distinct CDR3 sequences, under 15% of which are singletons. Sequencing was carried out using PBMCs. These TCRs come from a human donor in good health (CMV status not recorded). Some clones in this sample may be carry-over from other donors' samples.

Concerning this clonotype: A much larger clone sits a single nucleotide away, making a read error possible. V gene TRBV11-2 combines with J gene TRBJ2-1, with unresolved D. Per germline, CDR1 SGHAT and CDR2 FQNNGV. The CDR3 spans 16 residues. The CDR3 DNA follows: TGTGCCAGCTGCTTAGGTCGGCGAAGACCCTACAATGAGCAGTTCTTC. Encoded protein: CASCLGRRRPYNEQFF.

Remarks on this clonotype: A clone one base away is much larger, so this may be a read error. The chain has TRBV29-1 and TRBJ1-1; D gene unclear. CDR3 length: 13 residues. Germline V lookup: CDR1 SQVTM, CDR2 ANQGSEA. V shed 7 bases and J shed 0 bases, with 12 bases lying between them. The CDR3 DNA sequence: TGCAGCGCTAACCAGGAAGTGAACACTGAAGCTTTCTTT. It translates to CSANQEVNTEAFF.

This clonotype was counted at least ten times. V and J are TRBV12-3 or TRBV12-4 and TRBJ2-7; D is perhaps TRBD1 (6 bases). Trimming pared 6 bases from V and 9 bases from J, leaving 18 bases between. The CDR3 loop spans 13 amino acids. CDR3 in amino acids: CASSKGGISSQYF. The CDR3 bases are TGTGCCAGCAGCAAAGGGGGAATTTCTTCGCAGTACTTC.

Written as DNA, the CDR3 is TGTGCCAGCAGCCCAGACCAGAGCTCCTACAATGAGCAGTTCTTC. Its protein product is CASSPDQSSYNEQFF. V gene TRBV12-3 or TRBV12-4 combines with J gene TRBJ2-1; D unresolved. V gave up 6 bases and J gave up 0 bases, with 12 bases separating them. This CDR3 has 15 amino acids.

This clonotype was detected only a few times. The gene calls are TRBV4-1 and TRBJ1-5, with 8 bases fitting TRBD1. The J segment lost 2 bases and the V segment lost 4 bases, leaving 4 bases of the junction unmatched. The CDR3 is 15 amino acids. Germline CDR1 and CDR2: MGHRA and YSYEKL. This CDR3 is CASSPEDRGNQPQHF. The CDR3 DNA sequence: TGCGCCAGCAGCCCCGAGGACAGGGGCAATCAGCCCCAGCATTTT.

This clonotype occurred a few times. DNA of the CDR3: TGTGCCAGCAGCCCGCGGGGGGGCAATGAGCAGTTCTTC. Protein: CASSPRGGNEQFF. The chain joins TRBV5-4 to TRBJ2-1; 9 bases are a match to TRBD2. Germline-derived CDR1 and CDR2 are SGHNT and YYREEE (reference sequence). V shed 4 bases and J 6 bases; nucleotides not matched to a gene: 2. The CDR3 loop spans 13 amino acids.

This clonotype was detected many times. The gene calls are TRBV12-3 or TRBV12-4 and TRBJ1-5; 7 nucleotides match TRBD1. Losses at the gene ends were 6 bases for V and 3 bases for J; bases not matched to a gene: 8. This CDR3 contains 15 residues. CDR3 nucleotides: TGTGCCAGCAGAGGAGGGGGCCCTTACAATCAGCCCCAGCATTTT. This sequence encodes CASRGGGPYNQPQHF.

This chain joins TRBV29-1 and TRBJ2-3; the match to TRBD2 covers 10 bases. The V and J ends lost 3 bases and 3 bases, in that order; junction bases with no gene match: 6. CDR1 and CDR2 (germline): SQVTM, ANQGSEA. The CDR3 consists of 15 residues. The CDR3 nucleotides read TGCAGCGTTGATTTAGTAGCGGGAGGAACAGATACGCAGTATTTT. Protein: CSVDLVAGGTDTQYF.

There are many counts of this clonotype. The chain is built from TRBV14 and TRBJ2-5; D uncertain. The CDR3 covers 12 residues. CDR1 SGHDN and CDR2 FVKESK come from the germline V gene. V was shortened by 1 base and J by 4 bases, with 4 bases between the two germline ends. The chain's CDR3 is CASSQGGETQYF. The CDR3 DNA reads TGTGCCAGCAGCCAAGGGGGAGAGACCCAGTACTTC.

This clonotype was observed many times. The CDR3 region has the DNA TGCAGTGGCCAGACTAGCGGGGGGGCTGGAGATACGCAGTATTTT. Encoded protein: CSGQTSGGAGDTQYF. The chain recombines TRBV20-1 with TRBJ2-3; TRBD2 matches at 14 bases. CDR1 and CDR2 from the germline V gene are DFQATT and SNEGSKA (reference sequence). The CDR3 sequence is 15 residues long. J gave up 5 bases and V 7 bases, and 8 bases lay outside the gene matches.

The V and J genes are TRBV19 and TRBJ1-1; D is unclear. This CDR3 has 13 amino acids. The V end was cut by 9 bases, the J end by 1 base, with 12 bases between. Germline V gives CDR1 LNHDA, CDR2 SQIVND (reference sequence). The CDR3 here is CASAITTNTEAFF. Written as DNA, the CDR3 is TGTGCCAGCGCGATAACCACGAACACTGAAGCTTTCTTT.

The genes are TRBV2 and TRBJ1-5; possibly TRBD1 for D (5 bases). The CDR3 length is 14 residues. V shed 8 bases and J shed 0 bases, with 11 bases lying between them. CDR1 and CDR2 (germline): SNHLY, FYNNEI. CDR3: CASYQGDSNQPQHF. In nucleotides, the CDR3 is TGTGCCAGCTATCAAGGGGATAGCAATCAGCCCCAGCATTTT.

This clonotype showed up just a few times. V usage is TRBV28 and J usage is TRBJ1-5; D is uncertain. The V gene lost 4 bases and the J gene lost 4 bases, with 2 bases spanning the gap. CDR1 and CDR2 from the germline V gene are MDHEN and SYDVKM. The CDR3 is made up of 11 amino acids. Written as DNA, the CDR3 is TGTGCCAGCAGTTATAATCAGCCCCAGCATTTT. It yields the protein CASSYNQPQHF.